This T cell receptor beta chain was sequenced in a study of blood T cell repertoires in COVID-19 (dated by TCRdb to 2020 to 2022). Study-wide context: The collaborator samples originated in the United States, Italy and Spain and spanned the acute and convalescent phases of COVID-19. The material from the prospective study consisted of cDNA or gDNA derived from T cells, B-cell-depleted T cells, or PBMCs. Deeply sampled blood TCRbeta repertoires from subjects exposed to, actively infected with, or recovered from COVID-19 were included in the dataset. The repertoires were released in a freely available public database meant as a resource for research on the immune response to SARS-CoV-2. The samples were drawn from two sources: the first 160 participants of the ongoing ImmuneRACE study, and approximately 1,300 subjects contributed by 6 global collaborators. Sample metadata almost always included a de-identified subject ID, COVID-19 status, age in years and sex. HLA class I and class II types, where available, came from metadata supplied by the sample provider rather than from assay-based typing. On the study overall, not on this receptor specifically: The amount of clinical and demographic metadata varied by source and participant and was provided uncurated.

With regard to this clone: Its antigen remains undetermined. No base qualities exist here, and no much larger clone lies one base off it.

Whole blood was collected in K2EDTA tubes by collaborating institutions according to the institutions' own protocols. For TCRbeta analysis, collaborators shipped samples in one of three forms: frozen whole blood, isolated PBMCs, or DNA extracted from either of those sample types. V and J lose 2 bases and 5 bases, and a span of 12 bases separates them. According to the germline V gene (reference sequence), CDR1 reads LGHDT and CDR2 reads YNNKEL. From the cysteine up to the phenylalanine, the CDR3 has a length of 14 residues. Here the CDR3 DNA is all that survives: 42 bases in frame from base 1. TCRbeta CDR3 regions were amplified from genomic DNA by means of the immunoSEQ Assay, a bias-controlled multiplex PCR. In the paper's pipeline: The number of nucleated cells in each sample was estimated from the amplification of reference gene primers within the assay. To quantify the absolute abundance of each unique TCRbeta CDR3 rearrangement, sequence reads were collapsed and filtered. For each sample, productive Simpson clonality was calculated as the square root of Simpson's diversity index over productive rearrangements. Not all clones reach the TCRdb copy of this immuneACCESS table, which keeps in-frame sequences only. Checked studies attribute under half of the gap to unresolved V genes and leave the rest unexplained. V and J calls and clone size follow that table, whereas D and trimming were derived from the DNA. This sample is represented by around 500,000 clones; 80% to 90% of them were singletons. Clones ranked in the top ten supply roughly 3.2% of the sample.

The chain employs TRBV3-1 (or the pseudogene TRBV3-2) and TRBJ1-2; the D region possibly corresponds to TRBD1 (6 bases align). The TCR originated in a human donor in a cohort sampled during active COVID-19. Sequencing used peripheral blood. In nucleotides, the sequence is TGTGCCAGCAGCCAAACATCACAGGGATATGGCTACACCTTC. It translates as CASSQTSQGYGYTF.